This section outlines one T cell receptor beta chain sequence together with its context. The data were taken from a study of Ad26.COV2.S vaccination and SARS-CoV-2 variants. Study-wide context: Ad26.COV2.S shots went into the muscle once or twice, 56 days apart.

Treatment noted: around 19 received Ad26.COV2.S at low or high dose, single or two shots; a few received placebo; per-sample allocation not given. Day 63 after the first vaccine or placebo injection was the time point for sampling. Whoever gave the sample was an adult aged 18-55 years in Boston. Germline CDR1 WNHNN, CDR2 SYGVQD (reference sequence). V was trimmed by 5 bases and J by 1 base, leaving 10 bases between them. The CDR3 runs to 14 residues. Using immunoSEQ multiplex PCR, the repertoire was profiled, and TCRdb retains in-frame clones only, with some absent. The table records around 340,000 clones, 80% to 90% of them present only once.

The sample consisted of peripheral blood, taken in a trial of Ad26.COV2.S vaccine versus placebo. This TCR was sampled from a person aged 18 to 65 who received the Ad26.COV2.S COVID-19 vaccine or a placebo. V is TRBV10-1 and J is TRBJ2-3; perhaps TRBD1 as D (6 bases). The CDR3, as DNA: TGCGCCAGCAGTCGGGACACCCGCACAGATACGCAGTATTTT. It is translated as CASSRDTRTDTQYF.